The entry that follows covers one T cell receptor (beta chain) sequence. Its target is unknown. The CDR3 has 19 residues. Germline values: CDR1 SGHTA, CDR2 FQGTGA. The ends lost 0 bases at V and 2 bases at J; junction bases unmatched: 10. PCR amplification relied on 60 Vbeta primers (plus 13 Jbeta primers). Original handling: About 12 million of tens of millions of unique TCR beta chains were shared, per a later count. Repertoires were generated with immunoSEQ multiplex PCR, while TCRdb's copy carries only in-frame clones and drops some. The DNA was the basis for D and trimming; V, J and clone size are from that table. This sample has 30,000 to 35,000 clones, with around 80% found just once. This specimen comes from a study of cytomegalovirus exposure and HLA in healthy donors. The study's findings and limits: What TCR beta sequences reportedly achieved was accurate prediction of HLA-A and HLA-B alleles in most subjects.

Input material: PBMCs. The genes are TRBV7-3 and TRBJ2-3; 11 nucleotides match TRBD2. The origin of this receptor is a woman younger than 30 in good health and CMV-seronegative. In nucleotides, the CDR3 is TGTGCCAGCAGCTTAACGCCGACTAGCGGGGCGGGATTCACAGATACGCAGTATTTT. It is translated as CASSLTPTSGAGFTDTQYF.